A single sample is the source of the 25 T cell receptor beta chains below, sequenced in a study of low-dose radiotherapy and immunotherapy resistance in tumors. The time point: before trial treatment. Primers targeting TRAV and TRBV primed first-strand cDNA, covering alpha and beta chains. A constant-region primer paired with the V-primer adapter amplified TCRs over about 20 PCR cycles. MiXCR, applied by TCRdb to the reads, yields one record per CDR3 protein. The data show tens of thousands of distinct CDR3 sequences, roughly a sixth seen once. Sequenced material: PBMCs, taken before treatment. Receptors were obtained from a male donor with prostate cancer.

In regard to this clonotype: This is likely an artifact of a read error, given a far larger clone one base away. The rearrangement links TRBV11-2 to TRBJ2-1; 11 nucleotides line up with TRBD2. The V gene's germline CDR1 is SGHAT and CDR2 FQNNGV. V gave up 5 bases and J gave up 10 bases; unmatched junction bases: 19. This CDR3 is built from 18 residues. The CDR3 spells CASSPLAGGPTVLNEQFF. CDR3 in DNA: TGTGCCAGCAGCCCCTTAGCGGGGGGGCCTACGGTTCTCAACGAGCAGTTCTTC.

This clonotype was counted many times. The chain carries TRBV12-3 or TRBV12-4 and TRBJ2-1, with 13 nucleotides matching TRBD2. This CDR3 has 16 residues. V was clipped by 5 bases and J by 7 bases; unmatched bases: 8. As DNA, the CDR3 is TGTGCCAGCAGTCCCTTCGGGACTAGCGGGGTAAATGAGCAGTTCTTC. Protein sequence: CASSPFGTSGVNEQFF.

With regard to this clonotype: A far larger clone is one base from this, pointing to a likely read error. The rearrangement uses TRBV6-5 and TRBJ1-5; D perhaps matches TRBD1 (5 bases). The CDR3 extends over 15 amino acids. Trimming removed 4 bases from V and 7 bases from J, with 17 bases in between. Germline V lookup: CDR1 MNHEY, CDR2 SVGAGI. In DNA, the CDR3 is TGTGCCAGCAGTTCCAAAGACAGCGTATGGCAGCCCCAGCATTTT. It yields the protein CASSSKDSVWQPQHF.

At least ten counts were recorded for this clonotype. This chain links TRBV10-3 with TRBJ2-1; 9 positions agree with TRBD2. CDR3 length: 13 residues. CDR1 and CDR2 from the germline V gene are ENHRY and SYGVKD. V shed 10 bases and J 3 bases; nucleotides not matched to a gene: 4. CDR3 nucleotide sequence: TGTGCCACGGTAGCGGGGGACTACAATGAGCAGTTCTTC. Its protein is CATVAGDYNEQFF.

This clonotype was detected many times. The chain has TRBV6-1 and TRBJ2-7, with D possibly being TRBD1 (5 bases). Trimming pared 5 bases from V and 0 bases from J, leaving 8 bases between. The CDR3 is 13 residues long. Germline CDR1 and CDR2: MNHNS and SASEGT. CDR3 coding DNA: TGTGCCAGCAGTCTCAGGGTCTCCTACGAGCAGTACTTC. As protein: CASSLRVSYEQYF.

The chain combines TRBV4-1 with TRBJ1-1; D may be TRBD1 (5 bases). Germline-derived CDR1 and CDR2 are MGHRA and YSYEKL. The CDR3 spans 15 residues. The germline V and J ends were trimmed by 1 base and 5 bases, with 14 bases remaining between them. DNA for the CDR3: TGCGCCAGCAGCCAAGCCGTCCCAGGGCGGACTGAAGCTTTCTTT. This translates into CASSQAVPGRTEAFF.

This clonotype has at least ten counts. The chain has TRBV7-2 and TRBJ2-1; D possibly matches TRBD1 or TRBD2 (6 bases each). Trimming pared 4 bases from V and 7 bases from J, leaving 17 bases between. The germline V gene encodes CDR1 SGHTA and CDR2 FQGNSA. CDR3 length equals 15 residues. In DNA, the CDR3 is TGTGCCAGCAGCTCTCTTGGGGGGCTCTTAAATGAGCAGTTCTTC. This codes for CASSSLGGLLNEQFF. Complete variable domain (other parts from reference TRBV7-2 and TRBJ2-1): GAGVSQSPSNKVTEKGKDVELRCDPISGHTALYWYRQSLGQGLEFLIYFQGNSAPDKSGLPSDRFSAERTGGSVSTLTIQRTQQEDSAVYLCASSSLGGLLNEQFFGPGTRLTVL.

This clonotype occurred many times. This sequence joins TRBV20-1 and TRBJ2-2; weak D call: TRBD2 (7 bases). The CDR3 covers 14 residues. Trimming stripped 0 bases from V and 4 bases from J, with 9 bases between. Germline V CDR1 and CDR2: DFQATT, SNEGSKA (reference sequence). The CDR3: CSAREGGGTGELFF. CDR3 coding DNA: TGCAGTGCTAGAGAGGGAGGGGGCACCGGGGAGCTGTTTTTT.

This clonotype showed up many times. The rearrangement uses TRBV11-1 and TRBJ2-1; the match to TRBD2 covers 8 bases. This CDR3 has 15 residues. Losses at the gene ends were 5 bases for V and 3 bases for J; bases not matched to a gene: 6. Germline V gives CDR1 SGHAT, CDR2 FQDESV (reference sequence). The CDR3 region has the DNA TGTGCCAGCAGCCCATGGACTAGCAGCTACAATGAGCAGTTCTTC. Residues: CASSPWTSSYNEQFF. Full variable domain (outside the CDR3, taken from reference TRBV11-1 and TRBJ2-1): EAEVAQSPRYKITEKSQAVAFWCDPISGHATLYWYRQILGQGPELLVQFQDESVVDDSQLPKDRFSAERLKGVDSTLKIQPAELGDSAMYLCASSPWTSSYNEQFFGPGTRLTVL.

This clonotype was seen ten or more times. This chain joins TRBV12-3 or TRBV12-4 and TRBJ2-2; D ambiguous. The CDR3 consists of 14 residues. Trimming took 6 bases from V and 2 from J, leaving 10 bases between them. The chain's CDR3 is CASSRGPNTGELFF. CDR3 DNA sequence: TGTGCCAGCAGCCGAGGACCCAACACCGGGGAGCTGTTTTTT.

This chain joins TRBV20-1 and TRBJ2-7; 7 bases are a match to TRBD1. The CDR3 is 11 residues long. CDR1 is DFQATT and CDR2 is SNEGSKA in the germline V gene (reference sequence). V trimming: 5 bases; J trimming: 3 bases; junction bases outside the gene matches: 1. The CDR3 DNA follows: TGCAGTGCTCGGGACAGCTACGAGCAGTACTTC. Protein sequence: CSARDSYEQYF.

This clonotype was found many times. V is TRBV5-1 and J is TRBJ1-1; 7 bases match TRBD1. Trimming removed 3 bases from V and 1 base from J; junction bases left unmatched: 6. Germline V gene lookup returns CDR1 SGHRS and CDR2 YFSETQ. The CDR3 has 15 residues. The chain's CDR3 is CASSSNQGGNTEAFF. CDR3 coding DNA: TGCGCCAGCAGCTCAAATCAGGGGGGGAACACTGAAGCTTTCTTT.

In its sample, this clonotype was seen many times. The V call is TRBV19, the J call TRBJ1-1, with D tentatively TRBD1 (5 bases). Germline V gives CDR1 LNHDA, CDR2 SQIVND (reference sequence). This CDR3 has 12 residues. The V end lost 6 bases, the J end lost 3 bases, and 8 bases lay between the germline ends. This CDR3 reads CASSREYTEAFF. The CDR3 bases are TGTGCCAGTAGCAGGGAGTACACTGAAGCTTTCTTT.

This clonotype has a single count. With only one base between it and a far larger clone, this is likely a read error. This rearrangement joins TRBV15 to TRBJ2-1; 7 bases map to TRBD1. Germline loops: CDR1 LNHNV, CDR2 YYDKDF (reference sequence). After removal of 3 bases from V and 10 bases from J, the junction contained 9 bases not matched to a gene. The CDR3 length is 14 residues. The CDR3 DNA sequence: TGTGCCACCAGCAGTAGACAGGGATCGGACGAGCAGTTCTTC. Translated: CATSSRQGSDEQFF. Full variable domain (rest looked up from reference TRBV15 and TRBJ2-1): DAMVIQNPRYQVTQFGKPVTLSCSQTLNHNVMYWYQQKSSQAPKLLFHYYDKDFNNEADTPDNFQSRRPNTSFCFLDIRSPGLGDTAMYLCATSSRQGSDEQFFGPGTRLTVL.

This clonotype was seen many times. The junction differs from germline at one of its ends, possibly a read error. J is TRBJ2-1 and V is TRBV7-9, with a possible D match to TRBD2 (5 bases). The CDR3 is 15 residues long. In germline, CDR1 is SEHNR, CDR2 FQNEAQ (reference sequence). This chain's CDR3 is CASSPKRRTTNERFF. CDR3 sequence (DNA): TGTGCCAGCAGCCCCAAGCGGCGCACCACCAATGAGCGGTTCTTC.

The chain carries TRBV24-1 and TRBJ2-1; a weak D match, TRBD1 (5 bases). CDR1 and CDR2 (germline): KGHDR, SFDVKD. This CDR3 region has 13 residues. V lost 1 base and J 7 bases, leaving 7 bases between the germline ends. CDR3 sequence: CATSDFRTNEQFF. The CDR3 nucleotides are TGTGCCACCAGTGATTTCAGGACAAATGAGCAGTTCTTC.

This chain joins TRBV4-1 and TRBJ1-5; a weak D match, TRBD1 (5 bases). The CDR3 contains 17 residues. The germline gives CDR1 MGHRA, CDR2 YSYEKL. Trimming shortened V by 1 base and J by 1 base, and 14 bases separated the two germline ends. CDR3 DNA: TGCGCCAGCAGCCAAGGACTCCAGGGATCCAGCAATCAGCCCCAGCATTTT. Protein sequence: CASSQGLQGSSNQPQHF.

The sample holds many counts of this clonotype. V usage is TRBV21-1 and J usage is TRBJ2-1; whether TRBD2, the table's D call, matches the DNA was not checked. TRBV21-1 has pseudogene status. The CDR3 contains 14 residues. The CDR3 DNA sequence: TGTGCCACCATCTGGGGCCTCCCTTACAATGAGCAGTTCTTC. Translated: CATIWGLPYNEQFF.

The chain couples TRBV4-1 to TRBJ2-2; tentatively, D is TRBD1 or TRBD2 (5 bases each). Germline V gene sequence: CDR1 MGHRA, CDR2 YSYEKL. V gave up 0 bases and J gave up 7 bases, with 21 bases separating them. This CDR3 region has 18 residues. CDR3 protein: CASSQEEPGTPSGGELFF. The DNA for the CDR3 is TGCGCCAGCAGCCAAGAGGAGCCCGGGACCCCGAGTGGCGGGGAGCTGTTTTTT.

A note on this clonotype: A far larger clone is just one base off, so this is likely a read error. The chain employs TRBV6-2 or TRBV6-3 and TRBJ2-5; D may be TRBD1 or TRBD2 (6 bases each). The CDR3 covers 15 residues. CDR1 and CDR2 (germline): MNHEY, SVGEGT. V was clipped by 7 bases and J by 11 bases, with 26 bases between them. CDR3 sequence (DNA): TGTGCCAGCACTGAGGGGGGTAGCTCCTACAATGAGCAGTACTTC. Translated, it gives CASTEGGSSYNEQYF.

This clonotype was recorded many times. The chain couples TRBV20-1 to TRBJ1-1; D uncertain. Germline V CDR1 and CDR2: DFQATT, SNEGSKA (reference sequence). The V end was cut by 1 base, the J end by 11 bases, with 11 bases between. This CDR3 has 11 amino acids. CDR3 residues: CSARVLQAAFF. In DNA, the CDR3 is TGCAGTGCTAGAGTTCTACAAGCGGCTTTCTTT.

This chain connects TRBV9 to TRBJ1-4; 10 bases match TRBD1. Per germline, CDR1 SGDLS and CDR2 YYNGEE. The CDR3 contains 14 residues. J was trimmed by 8 bases and V by 3 bases; bases with no gene match: 4. The CDR3 DNA sequence: TGTGCCAGCAGCGCCGGGACAGGGGAGGAAAAACTGTTTTTT. Protein sequence: CASSAGTGEEKLFF.

This clonotype was seen at least ten times. This CDR3 reads CASSVGLAGWTTEAFF. The CDR3, as DNA: TGTGCCAGCAGCGTAGGTCTCGCAGGGTGGACCACTGAAGCTTTCTTT. V and J are TRBV9 and TRBJ1-1; D might be TRBD1 (5 bases). V shed 0 bases and J shed 4 bases, with 16 bases lying between them. In germline, CDR1 is SGDLS, CDR2 YYNGEE. The CDR3 runs to 16 residues.

In its sample, this clonotype was seen many times. J is TRBJ2-7 and V is TRBV7-9; TRBD1 matches 11 bases. Germline loops: CDR1 SEHNR, CDR2 FQNEAQ (reference sequence). CDR3 size: 15 residues. V lost 5 bases and J lost 0; bases outside the gene matches: 3. The CDR3 nucleotides read TGTGCCAGCAGCCCCGGGACAGGGGGCTCCTACGAGCAGTACTTC. Amino acids: CASSPGTGGSYEQYF.

This clonotype came up many times. This chain uses TRBV7-9 with TRBJ2-5; 14 bases line up with TRBD2. The CDR3 totals 18 residues. In germline, CDR1 is SEHNR, CDR2 FQNEAQ (reference sequence). V shed 4 bases, J shed 2 bases, and the junction held 9 bases outside the gene matches. CDR3 DNA: TGTGCCAGCAGCTCCACCACCCGACTAGCGGGGGGGCAAGAGACCCAGTACTTC. Translation: CASSSTTRLAGGQETQYF. Full variable domain (remainder filled in from reference TRBV7-9 and TRBJ2-5): DTGVSQNPRHKITKRGQNVTFRCDPISEHNRLYWYRQTLGQGPEFLTYFQNEAQLEKSRLLSDRFSAERPKGSFSTLEIQRTEQGDSAMYLCASSSTTRLAGGQETQYFGPGTRLLVL.